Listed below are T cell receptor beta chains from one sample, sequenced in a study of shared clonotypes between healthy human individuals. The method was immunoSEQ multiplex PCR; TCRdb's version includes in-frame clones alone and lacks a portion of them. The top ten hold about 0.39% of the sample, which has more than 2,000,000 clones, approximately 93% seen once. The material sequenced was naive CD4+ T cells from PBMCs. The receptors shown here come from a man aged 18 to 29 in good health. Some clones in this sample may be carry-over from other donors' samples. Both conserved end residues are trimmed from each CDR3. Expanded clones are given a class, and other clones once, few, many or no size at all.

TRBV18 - ASSPQGANYGYT
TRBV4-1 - ASNQGRGLAVNEQF
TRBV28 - ASGVSGNTIY
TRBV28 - ASSLGGAPYNEQF
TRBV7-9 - ASSGLELNTEAF
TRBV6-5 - ASSYGTNKETQY
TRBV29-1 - SVVVPGAGYEQY
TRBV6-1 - ASSERREPLSWGETQY
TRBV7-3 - ASSFSGTATGELF
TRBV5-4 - ASSPRGGTYEQY
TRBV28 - ATTAGGRPYNEQF
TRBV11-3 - ASSYPSMVPSEQY
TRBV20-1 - SALQAYEQY
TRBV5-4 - ASSGPSGRAYEQY
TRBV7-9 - ASSQSTDTQY
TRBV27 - ASSRQMEPLGKLF
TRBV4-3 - ASSQGFKLGALENTEAF
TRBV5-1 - ASSLVRQGAGGYT
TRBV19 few ASTGQGGTEAF
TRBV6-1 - ASSEGQAYEQY
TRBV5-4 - ASSREGLAGEEEQF
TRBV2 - ASSEALGGRGAKGYT
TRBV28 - ASSPAGSTDTQY
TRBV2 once ASRLGAYGYT
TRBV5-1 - ASSPTLQGGYGYT
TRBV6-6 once ASTRGTYNEQF
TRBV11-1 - ASSLRQGANTEAF